This entry features one T cell receptor beta chain sequence. Generated by immunoSEQ multiplex PCR, the TCRdb table keeps only in-frame clones and is missing some. The sample contains about 150,000 clones, roughly 88% of which appear only once. The sample belongs to a study of blood T cell repertoires in COVID-19. The CDR3 spans 14 residues. Trimming took 0 bases from V and 1 from J, leaving 8 bases between them. Germline CDR1 SGHDT, CDR2 YYEEEE. Sequencing used peripheral blood. The receptor's source is a man between 18 and 35 years old with COVID-19, enrolled during active disease. The chain combines TRBV5-6 with TRBJ2-7; D uncertain. CDR3 DNA sequence: TGTGCCAGCAGCTTGGCTAGGCGGTCCTACGAGCAGTACTTC. Its protein is CASSLARRSYEQYF.